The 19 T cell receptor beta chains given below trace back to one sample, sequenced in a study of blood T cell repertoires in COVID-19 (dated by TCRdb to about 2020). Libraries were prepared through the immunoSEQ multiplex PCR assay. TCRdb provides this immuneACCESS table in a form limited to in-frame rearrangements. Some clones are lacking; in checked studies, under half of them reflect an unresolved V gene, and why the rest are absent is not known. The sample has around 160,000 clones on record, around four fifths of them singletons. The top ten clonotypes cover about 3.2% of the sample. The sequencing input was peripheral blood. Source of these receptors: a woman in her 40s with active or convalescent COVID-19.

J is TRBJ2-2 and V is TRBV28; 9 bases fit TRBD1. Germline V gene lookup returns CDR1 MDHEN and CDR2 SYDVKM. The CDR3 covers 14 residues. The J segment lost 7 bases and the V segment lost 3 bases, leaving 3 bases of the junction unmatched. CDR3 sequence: CASSFRGQGGELFF. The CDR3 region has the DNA TGTGCCAGCAGTTTCCGGGGACAGGGCGGGGAGCTGTTTTTT.

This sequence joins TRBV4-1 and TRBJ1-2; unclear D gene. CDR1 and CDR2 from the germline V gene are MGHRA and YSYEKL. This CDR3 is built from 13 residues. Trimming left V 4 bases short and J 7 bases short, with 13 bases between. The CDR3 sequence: CASSLNRGVGYTF. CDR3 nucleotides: TGCGCCAGCAGCCTAAATAGAGGAGTTGGCTACACCTTC.

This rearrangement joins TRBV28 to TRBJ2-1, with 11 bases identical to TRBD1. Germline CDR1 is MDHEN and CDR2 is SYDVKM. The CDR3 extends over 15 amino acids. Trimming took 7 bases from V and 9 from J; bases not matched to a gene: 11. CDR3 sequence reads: CASTPTRTGGGEQFF. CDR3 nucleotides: TGTGCCAGCACCCCAACGAGGACAGGGGGCGGTGAGCAGTTCTTC.

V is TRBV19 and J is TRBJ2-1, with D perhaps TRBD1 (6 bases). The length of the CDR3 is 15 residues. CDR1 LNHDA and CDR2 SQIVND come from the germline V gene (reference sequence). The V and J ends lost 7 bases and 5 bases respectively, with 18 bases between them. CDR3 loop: CASTYRDKGNNEQFF. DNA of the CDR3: TGTGCCAGTACCTACCGGGACAAAGGAAACAATGAGCAGTTCTTC.

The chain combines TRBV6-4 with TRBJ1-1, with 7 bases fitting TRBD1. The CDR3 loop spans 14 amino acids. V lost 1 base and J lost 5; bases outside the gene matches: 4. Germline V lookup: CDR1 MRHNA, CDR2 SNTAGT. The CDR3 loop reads CASSDLAGGTEAFF. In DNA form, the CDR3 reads TGTGCCAGCAGTGACTTGGCAGGGGGAACTGAAGCTTTCTTT.

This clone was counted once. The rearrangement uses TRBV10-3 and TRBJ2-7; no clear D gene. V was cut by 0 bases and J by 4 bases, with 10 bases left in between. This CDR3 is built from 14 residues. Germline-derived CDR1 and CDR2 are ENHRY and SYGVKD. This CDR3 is CAISESVEQYEQYF. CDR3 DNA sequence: TGTGCCATCAGTGAGTCGGTCGAACAGTACGAGCAGTACTTC.

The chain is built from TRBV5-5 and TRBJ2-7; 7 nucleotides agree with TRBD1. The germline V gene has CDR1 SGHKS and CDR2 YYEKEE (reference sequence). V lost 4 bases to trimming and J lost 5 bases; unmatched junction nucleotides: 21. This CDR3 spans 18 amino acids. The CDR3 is CASSPLGPGYRGLDEQYF. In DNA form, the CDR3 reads TGTGCCAGCAGCCCCCTCGGGCCTGGATACAGGGGTCTAGACGAGCAGTACTTC.

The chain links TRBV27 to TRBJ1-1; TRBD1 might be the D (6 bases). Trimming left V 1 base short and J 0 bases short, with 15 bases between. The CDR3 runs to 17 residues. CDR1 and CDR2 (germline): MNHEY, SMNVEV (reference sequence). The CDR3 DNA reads TGTGCCAGCAGTTTATATGGGGGGGCCCGGATGAACACTGAAGCTTTCTTT. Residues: CASSLYGGARMNTEAFF.

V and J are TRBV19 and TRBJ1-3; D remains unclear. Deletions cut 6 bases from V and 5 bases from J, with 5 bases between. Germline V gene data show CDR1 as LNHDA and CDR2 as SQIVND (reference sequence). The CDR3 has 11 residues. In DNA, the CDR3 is TGTGCCAGTAGCATCCGAAACACCATATATTTT. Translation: CASSIRNTIYF.

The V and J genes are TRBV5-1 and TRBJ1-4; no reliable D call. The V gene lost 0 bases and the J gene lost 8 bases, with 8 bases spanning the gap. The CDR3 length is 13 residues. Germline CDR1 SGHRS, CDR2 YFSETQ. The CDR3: CASSLGQAEKLFF. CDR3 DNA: TGCGCCAGCAGCTTGGGGCAGGCCGAAAAACTGTTTTTT.

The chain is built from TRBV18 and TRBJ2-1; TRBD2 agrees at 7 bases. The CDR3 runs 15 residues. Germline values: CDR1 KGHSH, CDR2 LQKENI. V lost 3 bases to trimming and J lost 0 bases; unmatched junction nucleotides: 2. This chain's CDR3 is CASSPGEGSYNEQFF. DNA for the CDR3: TGTGCCAGCTCACCGGGGGAGGGCTCCTACAATGAGCAGTTCTTC.

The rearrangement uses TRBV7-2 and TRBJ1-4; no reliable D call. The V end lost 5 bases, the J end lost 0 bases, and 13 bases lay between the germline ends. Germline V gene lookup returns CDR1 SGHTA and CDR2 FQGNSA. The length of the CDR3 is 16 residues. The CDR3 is CASSPQAFATNEKLFF. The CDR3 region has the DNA TGTGCCAGCAGCCCCCAGGCATTTGCAACTAATGAAAAACTGTTTTTT.

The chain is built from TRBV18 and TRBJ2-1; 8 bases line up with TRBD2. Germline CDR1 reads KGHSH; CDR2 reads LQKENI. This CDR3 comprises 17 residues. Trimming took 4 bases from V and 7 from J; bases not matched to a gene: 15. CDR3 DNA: TGTGCCAGCTCACTAGCCGGGACTAGAGCCTTTGGGAATGAGCAGTTCTTC. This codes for CASSLAGTRAFGNEQFF.

The CDR3, as DNA: TGTGCCAGTACCACAGGGTCCTATGGCTACACCTTC. It codes for CASTTGSYGYTF. This chain joins TRBV19 and TRBJ1-2; D might be TRBD1 (6 bases). V was clipped by 7 bases and J by 4 bases, with 10 bases between them. The CDR3 has 12 residues. Germline-derived CDR1 and CDR2 are LNHDA and SQIVND (reference sequence).

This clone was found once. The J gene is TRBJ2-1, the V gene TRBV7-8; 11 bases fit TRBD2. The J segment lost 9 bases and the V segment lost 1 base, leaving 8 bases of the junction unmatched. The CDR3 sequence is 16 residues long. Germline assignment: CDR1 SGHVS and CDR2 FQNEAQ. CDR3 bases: TGTGCCAGCAGCTTAGACAATCTAGCGGGAGGTGTTGAGCAGTTCTTC. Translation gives CASSLDNLAGGVEQFF.

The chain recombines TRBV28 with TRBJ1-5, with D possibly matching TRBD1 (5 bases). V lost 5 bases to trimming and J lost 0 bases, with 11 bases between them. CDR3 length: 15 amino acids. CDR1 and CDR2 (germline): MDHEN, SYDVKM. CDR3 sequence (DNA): TGTGCCAGCAGTGGACACACAAGTAGCAATCAGCCCCAGCATTTT. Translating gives CASSGHTSSNQPQHF.

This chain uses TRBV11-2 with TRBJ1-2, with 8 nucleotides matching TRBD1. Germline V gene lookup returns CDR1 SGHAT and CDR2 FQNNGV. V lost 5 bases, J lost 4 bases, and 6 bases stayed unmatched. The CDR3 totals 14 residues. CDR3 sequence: CASSLRTGSYGYTF. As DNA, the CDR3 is TGTGCCAGCAGCCTAAGGACAGGGAGCTATGGCTACACCTTC.

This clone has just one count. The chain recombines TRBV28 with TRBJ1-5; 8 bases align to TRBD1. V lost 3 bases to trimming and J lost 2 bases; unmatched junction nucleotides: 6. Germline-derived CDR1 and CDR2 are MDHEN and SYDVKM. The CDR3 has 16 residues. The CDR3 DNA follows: TGTGCCAGCAGTTTCATCCAGGGGGCCCGCAATCAGCCCCAGCATTTT. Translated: CASSFIQGARNQPQHF.

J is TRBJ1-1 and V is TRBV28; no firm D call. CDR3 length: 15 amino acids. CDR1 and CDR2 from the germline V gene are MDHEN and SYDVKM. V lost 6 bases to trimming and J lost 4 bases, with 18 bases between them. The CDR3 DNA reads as TGTGCCAGCAGCTCACCTGGCAGGTCCCTCACTGAAGCTTTCTTT. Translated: CASSSPGRSLTEAFF.